This T cell receptor (beta chain) was retrieved from a study of T cell responses to AZD1222 COVID-19 vaccine. Whole-study findings and limits: Once two AZD1222 doses were given, Spike-specific TCR breadth and depth went up. Repertoire collection took place solely once the T cell response had peaked. White British ancestry dominated among donors, who included more females, and clonal diversity was possibly underestimated.

Libraries were prepared by immunoSEQ multiplex PCR; TCRdb keeps only in-frame clonotypes and omits some of them. The table includes around 180,000 clones, 90% detected once. A note on this clone: Its antigen remains unknown.

The input for sequencing was peripheral blood, taken on day 0 of AZD1222 vaccination. The origin of this receptor is an adult in good health.

The CDR3, as DNA: TGCGCCAGCAGCCCCGACAGGTTAAATCAGCCCCAGCATTTT. Translation: CASSPDRLNQPQHF. The V call is TRBV4-1, the J call TRBJ1-5; a possible D gene is TRBD1 (6 bases). Germline V lookup: CDR1 MGHRA, CDR2 YSYEKL. The CDR3 runs to 14 residues. The V gene lost 4 bases and the J gene lost 4 bases, with 11 bases spanning the gap.